The clone carrying this TCR beta chain was detected only a few times. In germline, CDR1 is SEHNR, CDR2 FQNEAQ (reference sequence). V trimming: 5 bases; J trimming: 8 bases; junction bases outside the gene matches: 8. CDR3 size: 14 residues. This sample stems from a study of blood T cell repertoires in COVID-19. The protocol was immunoSEQ multiplex PCR, while the TCRdb copy is restricted to in-frame clones and leaves out a portion. The sample includes over 65,000 clones, around 86% seen only once; the top ten take about 40%. Sequencing input: peripheral blood. The clonotype originates from an elderly man with acute or convalescent COVID-19. The rearrangement uses TRBV7-9 and TRBJ2-7; 11 bases fit TRBD1. The CDR3 DNA sequence: TGTGCCAGCAGCCTACCAGGACAGGGGGCCAAGCAGTACTTC. It translates to CASSLPGQGAKQYF.